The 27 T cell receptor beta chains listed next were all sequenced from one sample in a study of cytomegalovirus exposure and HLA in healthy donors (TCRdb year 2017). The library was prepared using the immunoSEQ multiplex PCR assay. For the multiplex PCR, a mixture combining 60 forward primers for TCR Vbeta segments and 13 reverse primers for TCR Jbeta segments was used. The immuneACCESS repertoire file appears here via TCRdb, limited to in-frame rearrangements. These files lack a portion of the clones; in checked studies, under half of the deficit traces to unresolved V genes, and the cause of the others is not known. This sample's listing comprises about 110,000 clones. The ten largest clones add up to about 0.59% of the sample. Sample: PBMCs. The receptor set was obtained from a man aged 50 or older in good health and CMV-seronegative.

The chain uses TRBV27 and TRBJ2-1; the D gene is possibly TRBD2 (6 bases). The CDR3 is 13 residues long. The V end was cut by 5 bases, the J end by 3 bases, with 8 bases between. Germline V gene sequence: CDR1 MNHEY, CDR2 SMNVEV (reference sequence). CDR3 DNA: TGTGCCAGCAGTAACGGGGGCTACAATGAGCAGTTCTTC. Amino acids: CASSNGGYNEQFF.

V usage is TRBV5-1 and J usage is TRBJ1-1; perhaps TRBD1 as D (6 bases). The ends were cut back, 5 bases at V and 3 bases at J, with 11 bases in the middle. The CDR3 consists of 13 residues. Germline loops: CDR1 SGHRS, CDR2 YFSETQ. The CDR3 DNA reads TGCGCCAGCAGGCTTTACAGGGACACTGAAGCTTTCTTT. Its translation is CASRLYRDTEAFF.

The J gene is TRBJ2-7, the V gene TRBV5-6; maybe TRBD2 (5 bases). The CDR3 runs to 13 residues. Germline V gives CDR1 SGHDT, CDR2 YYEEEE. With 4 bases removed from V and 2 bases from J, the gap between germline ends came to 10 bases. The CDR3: CASSEDWTYEQYF. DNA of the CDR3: TGTGCCAGCAGCGAGGACTGGACCTACGAGCAGTACTTC.

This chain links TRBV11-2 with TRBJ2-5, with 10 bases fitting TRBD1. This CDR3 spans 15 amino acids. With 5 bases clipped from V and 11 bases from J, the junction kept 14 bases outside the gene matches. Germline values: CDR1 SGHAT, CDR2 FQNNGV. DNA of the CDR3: TGTGCCAGCAGCATCTTTGAGACAGGGGGCAATGAGCAGTACTTC. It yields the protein CASSIFETGGNEQYF.

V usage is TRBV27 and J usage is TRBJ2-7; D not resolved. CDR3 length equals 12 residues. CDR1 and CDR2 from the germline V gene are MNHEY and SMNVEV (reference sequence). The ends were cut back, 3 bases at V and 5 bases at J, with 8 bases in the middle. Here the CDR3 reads CASSFTGDEQYF. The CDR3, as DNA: TGTGCCAGCAGTTTTACGGGTGACGAGCAGTACTTC.

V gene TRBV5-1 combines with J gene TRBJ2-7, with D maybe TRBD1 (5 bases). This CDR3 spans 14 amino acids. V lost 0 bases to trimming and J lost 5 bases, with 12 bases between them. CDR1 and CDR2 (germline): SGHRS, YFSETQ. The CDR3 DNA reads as TGCGCCAGCAGCTTGGTGTCAGGGATCGACGAGCAGTACTTC. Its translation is CASSLVSGIDEQYF. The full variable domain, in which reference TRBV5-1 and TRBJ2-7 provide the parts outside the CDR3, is KAGVTQTPRYLIKTRGQQVTLSCSPISGHRSVSWYQQTPGQGLQFLFEYFSETQRNKGNFPGRFSGRQFSNSRSEMNVSTLELGDSALYLCASSLVSGIDEQYFGPGTRLTVT.

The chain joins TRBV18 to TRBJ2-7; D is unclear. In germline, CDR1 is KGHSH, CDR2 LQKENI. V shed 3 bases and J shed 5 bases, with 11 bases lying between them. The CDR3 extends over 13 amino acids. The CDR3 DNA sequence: TGTGCCAGCTCACCCACCGCGAGCGACGAGCAGTACTTC. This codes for CASSPTASDEQYF.

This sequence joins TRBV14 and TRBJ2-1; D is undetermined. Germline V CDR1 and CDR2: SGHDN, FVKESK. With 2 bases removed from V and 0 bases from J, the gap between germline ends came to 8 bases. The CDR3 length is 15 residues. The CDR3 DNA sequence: TGTGCCAGCAGCCAAAATGTCAACTCCTACAATGAGCAGTTCTTC. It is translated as CASSQNVNSYNEQFF.

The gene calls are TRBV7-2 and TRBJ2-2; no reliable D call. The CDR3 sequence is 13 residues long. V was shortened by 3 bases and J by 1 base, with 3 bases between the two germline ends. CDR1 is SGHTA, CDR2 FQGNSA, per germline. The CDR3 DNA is TGTGCCAGCAGCTTTAGGAACACCGGGGAGCTGTTTTTT. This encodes CASSFRNTGELFF.

CDR3 amino acids: CASSGERLPGNTIYF. As DNA, the CDR3 is TGTGCCAGCAGTGGGGAGAGGTTGCCTGGAAACACCATATATTTT. The V gene is TRBV2, the J gene TRBJ1-3, with D unclear. Trimming took off 4 bases at V and 2 bases at J, with 12 bases between the two ends. The germline CDR1 and CDR2 sequences are SNHLY and FYNNEI. The CDR3 is made up of 15 amino acids. Using reference TRBV2 and TRBJ1-3 for the parts outside the CDR3, the full variable domain is EPEVTQTPSHQVTQMGQEVILRCVPISNHLYFYWYRQILGQKVEFLVSFYNNEISEKSEIFDDQFSVERPDGSNFTLKIRSTKLEDSAMYFCASSGERLPGNTIYFGEGSWLTVV.

CDR3: CASSIMAEKATQYF. CDR3 in DNA: TGTGCCAGTAGTATAATGGCGGAGAAAGCCACCCAGTACTTC. The V and J genes are TRBV19 and TRBJ2-5; D gene uncertain. The ends were cut back, 2 bases at V and 8 bases at J, with 15 bases in the middle. Germline-derived CDR1 and CDR2 are LNHDA and SQIVND (reference sequence). The CDR3 totals 14 residues.

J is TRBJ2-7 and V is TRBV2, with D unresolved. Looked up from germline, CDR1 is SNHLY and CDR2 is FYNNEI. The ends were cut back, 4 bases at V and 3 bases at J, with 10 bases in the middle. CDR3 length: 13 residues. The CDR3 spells CASSVGQFYEQYF. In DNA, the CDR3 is TGTGCCAGCAGTGTTGGGCAGTTCTACGAGCAGTACTTC.

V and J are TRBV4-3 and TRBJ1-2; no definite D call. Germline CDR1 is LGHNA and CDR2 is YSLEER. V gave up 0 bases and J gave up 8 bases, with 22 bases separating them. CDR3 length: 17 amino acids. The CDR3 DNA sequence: TGCGCCAGCAGCCAAGATGGACTGAACACGGGAGCGTACGGCTACACCTTC. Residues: CASSQDGLNTGAYGYTF.

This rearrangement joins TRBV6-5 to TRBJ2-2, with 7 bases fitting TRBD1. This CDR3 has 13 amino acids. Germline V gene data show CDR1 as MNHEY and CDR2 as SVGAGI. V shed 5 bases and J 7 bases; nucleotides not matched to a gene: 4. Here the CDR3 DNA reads TGTGCCAGCAGTCCACAGGGGCTCGGGGAGCTGTTTTTT. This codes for CASSPQGLGELFF.

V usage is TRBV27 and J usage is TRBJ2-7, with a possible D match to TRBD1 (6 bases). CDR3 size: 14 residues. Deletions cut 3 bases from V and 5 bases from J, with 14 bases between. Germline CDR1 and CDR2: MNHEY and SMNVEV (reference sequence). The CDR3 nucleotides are TGTGCCAGCAGTTTTCTGACAGGTGCCCACGAGCAGTACTTC. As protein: CASSFLTGAHEQYF.

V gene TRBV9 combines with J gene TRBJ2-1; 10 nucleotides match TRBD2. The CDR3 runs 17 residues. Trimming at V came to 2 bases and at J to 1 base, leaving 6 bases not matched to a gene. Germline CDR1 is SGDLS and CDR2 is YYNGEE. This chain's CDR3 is CASSVRTSGKSYNEQFF. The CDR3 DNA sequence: TGTGCCAGCAGCGTCAGAACTAGCGGGAAATCCTACAATGAGCAGTTCTTC.

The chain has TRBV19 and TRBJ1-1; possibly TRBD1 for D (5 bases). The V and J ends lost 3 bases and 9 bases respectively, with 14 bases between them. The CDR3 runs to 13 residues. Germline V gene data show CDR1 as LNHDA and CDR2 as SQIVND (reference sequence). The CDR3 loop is CASSISGGTKAFF. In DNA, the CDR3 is TGTGCCAGTAGTATCTCAGGAGGGACGAAAGCTTTCTTT. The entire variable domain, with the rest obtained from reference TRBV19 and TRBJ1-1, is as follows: DGGITQSPKYLFRKEGQNVTLSCEQNLNHDAMYWYRQDPGQGLRLIYYSQIVNDFQKGDIAEGYSVSREKKESFPLTVTSAQKNPTAFYLCASSISGGTKAFFGQGTRLTVV.

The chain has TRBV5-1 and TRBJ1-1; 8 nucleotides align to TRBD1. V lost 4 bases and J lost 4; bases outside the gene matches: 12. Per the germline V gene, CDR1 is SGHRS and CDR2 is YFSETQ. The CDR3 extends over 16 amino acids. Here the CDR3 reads CASSQGQGFLSTEAFF. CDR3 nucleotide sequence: TGCGCCAGCAGCCAAGGACAGGGCTTCCTCAGCACTGAAGCTTTCTTT.

CDR3 in DNA: TGCGCCAGCAGCCGAACCCAGGGAGGACCCTACGAGCAGTACTTC. Amino acids: CASSRTQGGPYEQYF. The rearrangement joins TRBV5-1 to TRBJ2-7; perhaps TRBD2 as D (6 bases). The germline V gene encodes CDR1 SGHRS and CDR2 YFSETQ. The CDR3 is made up of 15 amino acids. Trimming removed 4 bases at V and 2 bases at J, with 16 bases between.

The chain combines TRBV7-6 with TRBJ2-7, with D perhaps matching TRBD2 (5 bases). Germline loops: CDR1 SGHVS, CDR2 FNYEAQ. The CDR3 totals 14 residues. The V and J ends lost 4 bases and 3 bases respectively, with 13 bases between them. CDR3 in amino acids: CASSSTSLGYEQYF. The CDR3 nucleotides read TGTGCCAGCAGCTCAACCTCACTAGGCTACGAGCAGTACTTC.

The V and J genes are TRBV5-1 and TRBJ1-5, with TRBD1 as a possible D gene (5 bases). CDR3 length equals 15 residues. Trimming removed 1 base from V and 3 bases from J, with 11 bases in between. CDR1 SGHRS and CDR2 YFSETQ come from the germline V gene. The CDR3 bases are TGCGCCAGCAGCTTGCTTGACAGTTCCAATCAGCCCCAGCATTTT. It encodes CASSLLDSSNQPQHF.

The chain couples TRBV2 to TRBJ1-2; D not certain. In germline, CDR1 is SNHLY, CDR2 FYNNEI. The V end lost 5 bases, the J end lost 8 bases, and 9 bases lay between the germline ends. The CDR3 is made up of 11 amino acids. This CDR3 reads CASSIMGGYTF. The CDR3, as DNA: TGTGCCAGCAGTATAATGGGCGGCTACACCTTC.

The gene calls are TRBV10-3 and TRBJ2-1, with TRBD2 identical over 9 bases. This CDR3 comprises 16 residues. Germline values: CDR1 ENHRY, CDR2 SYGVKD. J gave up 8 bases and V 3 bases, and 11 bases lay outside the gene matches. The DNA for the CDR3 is TGTGCCATCAGTGAAAGGCCGTCTAGCGGGATTGATGAGCAGTTCTTC. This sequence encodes CAISERPSSGIDEQFF.

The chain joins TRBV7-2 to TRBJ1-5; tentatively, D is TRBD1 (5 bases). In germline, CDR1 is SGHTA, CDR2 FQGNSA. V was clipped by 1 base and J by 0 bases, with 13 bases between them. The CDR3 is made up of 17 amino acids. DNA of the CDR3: TGTGCCAGCAGCTTAGGAGCGGGGGGGGGTAGCAATCAGCCCCAGCATTTT. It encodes CASSLGAGGGSNQPQHF.

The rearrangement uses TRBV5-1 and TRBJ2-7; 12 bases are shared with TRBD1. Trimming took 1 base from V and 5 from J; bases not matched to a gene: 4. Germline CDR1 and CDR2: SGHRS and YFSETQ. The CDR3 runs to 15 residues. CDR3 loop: CASSLLGTGGHEQYF. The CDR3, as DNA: TGCGCCAGCAGCTTGCTCGGGACAGGGGGCCACGAGCAGTACTTC.

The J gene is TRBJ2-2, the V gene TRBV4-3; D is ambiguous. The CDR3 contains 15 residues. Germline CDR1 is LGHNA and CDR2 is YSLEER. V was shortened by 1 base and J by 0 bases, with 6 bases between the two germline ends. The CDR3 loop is CASSQASANTGELFF. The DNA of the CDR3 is TGCGCCAGCAGCCAAGCCAGCGCGAACACCGGGGAGCTGTTTTTT.

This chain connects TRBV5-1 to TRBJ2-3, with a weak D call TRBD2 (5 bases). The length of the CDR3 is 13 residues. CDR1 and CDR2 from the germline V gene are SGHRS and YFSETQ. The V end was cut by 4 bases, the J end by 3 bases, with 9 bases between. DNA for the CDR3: TGCGCCAGCAGCGATCCGGGGACAGATACGCAGTATTTT. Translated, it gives CASSDPGTDTQYF.